This T cell receptor (beta chain) appears in the sequencing data of a study of molecular identifiers for immune sequencing clone quantification. TCRdb used MiXCR to reprocess the PCR reads, holding one entry per CDR3 protein. The table lists approximately 320,000 distinct CDR3 sequences, 24% of them singletons. This clonotype was observed a handful of times. The CDR3 is 13 residues long. Germline V gives CDR1 MNHEY, CDR2 SVGAGI. V lost 2 bases to trimming and J lost 11 bases, with 13 bases between them. The J gene is TRBJ1-5, the V gene TRBV6-5; D unresolved. The clonotype comes from a human donor in good health. Some libraries in this study had Jurkat cell RNA spiked in. Sequencing was carried out using naive CD8+ T cells from blood, with Jurkat cell RNA spiked in. Documented subset: FACS-sorted CD8+CD4-CCR7+CD45RA+ naive T cells. DNA of the CDR3: TGTGCCAGCAGTTACGGCCAAACCTTTGCCCAGCATTTT. Translation: CASSYGQTFAQHF.